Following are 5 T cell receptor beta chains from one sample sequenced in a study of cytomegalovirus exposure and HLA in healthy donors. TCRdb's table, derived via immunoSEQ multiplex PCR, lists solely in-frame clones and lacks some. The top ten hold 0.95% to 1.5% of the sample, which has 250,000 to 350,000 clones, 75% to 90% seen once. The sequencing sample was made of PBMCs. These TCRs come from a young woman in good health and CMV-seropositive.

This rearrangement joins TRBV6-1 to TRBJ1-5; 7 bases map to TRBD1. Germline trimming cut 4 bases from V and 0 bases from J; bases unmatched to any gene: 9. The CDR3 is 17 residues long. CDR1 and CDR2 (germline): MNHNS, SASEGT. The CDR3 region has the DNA TGTGCCAGCAGTGGGGGACAGATCAAGTATAGCAATCAGCCCCAGCATTTT. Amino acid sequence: CASSGGQIKYSNQPQHF.

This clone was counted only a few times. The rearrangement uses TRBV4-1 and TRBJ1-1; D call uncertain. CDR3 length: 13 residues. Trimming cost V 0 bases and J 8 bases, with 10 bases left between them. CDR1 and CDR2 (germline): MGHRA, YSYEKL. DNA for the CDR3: TGCGCCAGCAGCCAAGAAGGGAGGGCCGAAGCTTTCTTT. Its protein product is CASSQEGRAEAFF.

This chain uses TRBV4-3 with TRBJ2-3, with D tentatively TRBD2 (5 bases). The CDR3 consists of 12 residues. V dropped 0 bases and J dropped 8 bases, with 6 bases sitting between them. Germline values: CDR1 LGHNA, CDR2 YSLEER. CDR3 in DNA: TGCGCCAGCAGCCAAGATCGGGGTACGCAGTATTTT. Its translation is CASSQDRGTQYF.

Written as DNA, the CDR3 is TGTGCCAGCAGCTTTAGCCGGGGCAACACTGAAGCTTTCTTT. It codes for CASSFSRGNTEAFF. The rearrangement uses TRBV7-2 and TRBJ1-1, with D maybe TRBD1 (5 bases). V lost 3 bases and J 2 bases, leaving 10 bases between the germline ends. Germline V CDR1 and CDR2: SGHTA, FQGNSA. The CDR3 has 14 residues.

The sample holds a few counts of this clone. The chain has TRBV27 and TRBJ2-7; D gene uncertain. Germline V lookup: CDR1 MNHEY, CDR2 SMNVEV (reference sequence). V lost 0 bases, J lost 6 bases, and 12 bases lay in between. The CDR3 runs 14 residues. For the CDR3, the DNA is TGTGCCAGCAGTTTATCCGTCCCCCAGTCCGAGCAGTACTTC. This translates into CASSLSVPQSEQYF.